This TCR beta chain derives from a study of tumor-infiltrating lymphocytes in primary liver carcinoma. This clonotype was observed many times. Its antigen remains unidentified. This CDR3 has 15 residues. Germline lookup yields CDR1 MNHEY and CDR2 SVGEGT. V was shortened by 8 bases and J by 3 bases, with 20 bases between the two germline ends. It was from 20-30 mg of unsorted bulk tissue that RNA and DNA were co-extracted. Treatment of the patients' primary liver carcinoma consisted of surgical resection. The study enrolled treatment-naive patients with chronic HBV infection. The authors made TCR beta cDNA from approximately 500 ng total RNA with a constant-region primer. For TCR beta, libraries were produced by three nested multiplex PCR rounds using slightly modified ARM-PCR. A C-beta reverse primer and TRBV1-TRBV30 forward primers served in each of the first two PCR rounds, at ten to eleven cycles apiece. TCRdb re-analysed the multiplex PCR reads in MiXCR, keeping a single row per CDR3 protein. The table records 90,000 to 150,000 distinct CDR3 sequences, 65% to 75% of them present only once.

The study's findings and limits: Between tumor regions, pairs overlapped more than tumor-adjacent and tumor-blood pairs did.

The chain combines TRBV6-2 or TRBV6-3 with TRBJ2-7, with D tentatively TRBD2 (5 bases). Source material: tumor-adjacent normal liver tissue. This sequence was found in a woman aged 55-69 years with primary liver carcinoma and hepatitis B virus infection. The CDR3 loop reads CASEGRKSSLYEQYF. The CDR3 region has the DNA TGTGCCAGCGAGGGAAGAAAATCGTCTCTCTACGAGCAGTACTTC.